These 7 T cell receptor beta chains originate from one sample sequenced in a study of OX40 agonist ivuxolimab in advanced cancers. TCRdb's copy holds only in-frame clones and misses some; the assay was immunoSEQ multiplex PCR. The sample has 40,000 to 55,000 clones, 90% to 95% seen once. The sample consisted of CD4+ or CD8+ T cells sorted from blood, taken in a trial of the OX40 agonist ivuxolimab. The receptors stem from an adult with an advanced solid tumor such as melanoma, head and neck, liver or kidney cancer.

The rearrangement links TRBV6-5 to TRBJ1-5, with D tentatively TRBD1 (5 bases). The CDR3 runs 13 residues. The germline V gene has CDR1 MNHEY and CDR2 SVGAGI. With 5 bases removed from V and 7 bases from J, the gap between germline ends came to 12 bases. This CDR3 reads CASSRTFRQPQHF. In DNA, the CDR3 is TGTGCCAGCAGTAGGACATTTAGACAGCCCCAGCATTTT.

The chain joins TRBV6-5 to TRBJ2-2; D perhaps matches TRBD1 (6 bases). Trimming removed 5 bases at V and 5 bases at J, with 12 bases between. In germline, CDR1 is MNHEY, CDR2 SVGAGI. The CDR3 spans 14 residues. This chain's CDR3 is CASSPGTSTGELFF. As DNA, the CDR3 is TGTGCCAGCAGTCCCGGGACATCTACCGGGGAGCTGTTTTTT.

In the case of this clone: Distinct nucleotide sequences in the sample also encode this CDR3. The chain combines TRBV29-1 with TRBJ2-1, with TRBD2 identical over 13 bases. V gave up 1 base and J gave up 4 bases; unmatched junction bases: 1. CDR3 length: 15 amino acids. The germline CDR1 and CDR2 sequences are SQVTM and ANQGSEA. In DNA, the CDR3 is TGCAGCGTTGAAGGGACTAGCGGGAGTTACAATGAGCAGTTCTTC. Its protein product is CSVEGTSGSYNEQFF.

The chain employs TRBV7-8 and TRBJ1-1; tentatively, D is TRBD1 (6 bases). The CDR3 sequence is 13 residues long. Germline V lookup: CDR1 SGHVS, CDR2 FQNEAQ. V dropped 7 bases and J dropped 4 bases, with 13 bases sitting between them. The CDR3 sequence: CASTKRGGTEAFF. Written as DNA, the CDR3 is TGTGCCAGCACAAAGAGAGGGGGCACTGAAGCTTTCTTT.

The J gene is TRBJ2-7, the V gene TRBV13; 8 bases agree with TRBD1. The CDR3 spans 15 residues. The J segment lost 2 bases and the V segment lost 4 bases, leaving 7 bases of the junction unmatched. Looked up from germline, CDR1 is PRHDT and CDR2 is FYEKMQ (reference sequence). The CDR3, as DNA: TGTGCCAGCAGCTCAGGACAGGGAGGCGCCTACGAGCAGTACTTC. Amino acid sequence: CASSSGQGGAYEQYF.

This clone has just one count. The chain has TRBV6-5 and TRBJ1-2; no firm D call. The germline V gene has CDR1 MNHEY and CDR2 SVGAGI. The CDR3 length is 10 residues. The V end was cut by 7 bases, the J end by 7 bases, with 7 bases between. This CDR3 reads CASNGVGYTF. The CDR3 DNA is TGTGCCAGCAACGGGGTTGGCTACACCTTC.

V and J are TRBV5-6 and TRBJ2-5; 14 bases align to TRBD2. Germline CDR1 reads SGHDT; CDR2 reads YYEEEE. This CDR3 contains 12 residues. J lost 13 bases, V lost 7 bases, and 6 bases had no gene match. The CDR3 here is CASQGLAGVAYF. CDR3 nucleotides: TGTGCCAGCCAGGGACTAGCGGGAGTAGCGTACTTC.